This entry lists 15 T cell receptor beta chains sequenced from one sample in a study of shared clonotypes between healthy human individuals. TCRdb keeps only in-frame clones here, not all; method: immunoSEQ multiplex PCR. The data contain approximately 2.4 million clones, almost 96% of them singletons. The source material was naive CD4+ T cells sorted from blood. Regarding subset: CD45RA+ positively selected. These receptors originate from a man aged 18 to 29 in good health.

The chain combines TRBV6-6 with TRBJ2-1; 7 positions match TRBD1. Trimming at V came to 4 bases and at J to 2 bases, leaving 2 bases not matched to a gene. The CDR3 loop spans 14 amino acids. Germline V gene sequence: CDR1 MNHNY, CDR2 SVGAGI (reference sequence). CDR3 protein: CASSWGTAYNEQFF. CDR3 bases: TGTGCCAGCAGTTGGGGGACAGCCTACAATGAGCAGTTCTTC.

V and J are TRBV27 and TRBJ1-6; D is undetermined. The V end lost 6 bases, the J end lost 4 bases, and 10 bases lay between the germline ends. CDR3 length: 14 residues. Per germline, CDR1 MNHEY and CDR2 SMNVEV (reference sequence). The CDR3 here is CASRTGQYNSPLHF. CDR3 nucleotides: TGTGCCAGCAGGACGGGTCAATATAATTCACCCCTCCACTTT.

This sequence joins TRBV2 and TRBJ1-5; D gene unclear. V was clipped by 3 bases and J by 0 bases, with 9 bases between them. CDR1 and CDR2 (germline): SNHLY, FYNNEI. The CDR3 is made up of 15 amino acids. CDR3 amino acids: CASSEASLSNQPQHF. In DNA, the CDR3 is TGTGCCAGCAGTGAGGCTTCTCTTAGCAATCAGCCCCAGCATTTT.

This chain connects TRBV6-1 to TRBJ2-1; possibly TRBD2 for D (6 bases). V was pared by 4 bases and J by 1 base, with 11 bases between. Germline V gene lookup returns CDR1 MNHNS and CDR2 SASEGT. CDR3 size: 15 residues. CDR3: CASSAFGGSYNEQFF. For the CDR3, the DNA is TGTGCCAGCAGTGCGTTCGGAGGGTCCTACAATGAGCAGTTCTTC.

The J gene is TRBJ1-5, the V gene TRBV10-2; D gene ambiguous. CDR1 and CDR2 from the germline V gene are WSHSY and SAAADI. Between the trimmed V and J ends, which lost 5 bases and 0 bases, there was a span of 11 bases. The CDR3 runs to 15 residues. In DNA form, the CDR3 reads TGCGCCAGCAGTTGGGAAGGGCTTAGCAATCAGCCCCAGCATTTT. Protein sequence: CASSWEGLSNQPQHF.

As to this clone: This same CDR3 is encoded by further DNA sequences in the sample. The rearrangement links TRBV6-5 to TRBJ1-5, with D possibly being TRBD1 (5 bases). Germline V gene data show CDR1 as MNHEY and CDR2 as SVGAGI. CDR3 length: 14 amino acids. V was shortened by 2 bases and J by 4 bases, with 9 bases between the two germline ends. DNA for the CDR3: TGTGCCAGCAGTTACGGGGCAGGGAATCAGCCCCAGCATTTT. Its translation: CASSYGAGNQPQHF.

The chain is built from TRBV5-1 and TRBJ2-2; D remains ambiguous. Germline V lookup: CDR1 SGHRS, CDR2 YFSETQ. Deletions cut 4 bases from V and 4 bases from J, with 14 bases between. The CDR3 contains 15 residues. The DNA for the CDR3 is TGCGCCAGCAGCATCGCTCACGGGTCCACCGGGGAGCTGTTTTTT. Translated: CASSIAHGSTGELFF. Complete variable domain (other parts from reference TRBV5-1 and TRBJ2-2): KAGVTQTPRYLIKTRGQQVTLSCSPISGHRSVSWYQQTPGQGLQFLFEYFSETQRNKGNFPGRFSGRQFSNSRSEMNVSTLELGDSALYLCASSIAHGSTGELFFGEGSRLTVL.

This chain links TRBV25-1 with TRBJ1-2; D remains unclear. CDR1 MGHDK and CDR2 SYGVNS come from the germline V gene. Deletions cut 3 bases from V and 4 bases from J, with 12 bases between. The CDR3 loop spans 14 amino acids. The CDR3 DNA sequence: TGTGCCAGCAGTGATGAGGGCGCGACCTATGGCTACACCTTC. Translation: CASSDEGATYGYTF.

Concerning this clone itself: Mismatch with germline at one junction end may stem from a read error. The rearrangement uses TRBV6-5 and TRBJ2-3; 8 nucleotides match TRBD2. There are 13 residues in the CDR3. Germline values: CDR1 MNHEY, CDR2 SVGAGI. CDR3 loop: CASRSHQAGDAWF. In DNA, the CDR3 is TGTGCCAGCAGATCACACCAAGCGGGGGACGCGTGGTTT.

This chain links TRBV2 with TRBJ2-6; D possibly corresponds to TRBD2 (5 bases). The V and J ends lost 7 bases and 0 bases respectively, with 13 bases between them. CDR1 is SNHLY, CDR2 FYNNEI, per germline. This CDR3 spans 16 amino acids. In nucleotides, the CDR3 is TGTGCCAGCACCAAATCGGCGGGCTCTGGGGCCAACGTCCTGACTTTC. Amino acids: CASTKSAGSGANVLTF. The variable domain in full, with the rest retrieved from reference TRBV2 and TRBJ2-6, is EPEVTQTPSHQVTQMGQEVILRCVPISNHLYFYWYRQILGQKVEFLVSFYNNEISEKSEIFDDQFSVERPDGSNFTLKIRSTKLEDSAMYFCASTKSAGSGANVLTFGAGSRLTVL.

CDR3 in DNA: TGTGCCAGCTGGACTAGCGGGGGCTATGAGCAGTTCTTC. Its protein is CASWTSGGYEQFF. V usage is TRBV27 and J usage is TRBJ2-1; 13 nucleotides match TRBD2. The germline V gene has CDR1 MNHEY and CDR2 SMNVEV (reference sequence). This CDR3 has 13 residues. After removal of 8 bases from V and 8 bases from J, the junction contained 3 bases not matched to a gene.

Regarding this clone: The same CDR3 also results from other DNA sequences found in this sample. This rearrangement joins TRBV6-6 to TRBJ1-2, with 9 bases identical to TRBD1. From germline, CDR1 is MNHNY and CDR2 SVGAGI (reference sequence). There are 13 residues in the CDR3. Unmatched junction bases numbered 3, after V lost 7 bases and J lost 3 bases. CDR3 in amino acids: CASTDRGDYGYTF. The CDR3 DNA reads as TGTGCCAGCACCGACAGGGGGGACTATGGCTACACCTTC.

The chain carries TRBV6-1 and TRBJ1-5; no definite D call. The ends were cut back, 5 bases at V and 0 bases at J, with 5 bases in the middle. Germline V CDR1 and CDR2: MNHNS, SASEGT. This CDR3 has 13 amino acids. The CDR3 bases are TGTGCCAGCAGTCCACATAGCAATCAGCCCCAGCATTTT. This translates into CASSPHSNQPQHF.

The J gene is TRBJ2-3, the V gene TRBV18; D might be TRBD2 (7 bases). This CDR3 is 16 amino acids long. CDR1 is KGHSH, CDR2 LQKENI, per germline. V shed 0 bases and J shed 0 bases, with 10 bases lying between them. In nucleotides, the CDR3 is TGTGCCAGCTCACCACCGCGGGGGCAGAGCACAGATACGCAGTATTTT. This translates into CASSPPRGQSTDTQYF. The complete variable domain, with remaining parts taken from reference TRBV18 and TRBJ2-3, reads NAGVMQNPRHLVRRRGQEARLRCSPMKGHSHVYWYRQLPEEGLKFMVYLQKENIIDESGMPKERFSAEFPKEGPSILRIQQVVRGDSAAYFCASSPPRGQSTDTQYFGPGTRLTVL.

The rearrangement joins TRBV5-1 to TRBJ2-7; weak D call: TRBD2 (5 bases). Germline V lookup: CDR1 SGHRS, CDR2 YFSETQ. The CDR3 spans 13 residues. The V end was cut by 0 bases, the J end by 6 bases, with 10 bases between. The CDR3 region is CASSLASGSEQYF. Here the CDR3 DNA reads TGCGCCAGCAGCTTGGCCTCGGGGTCCGAGCAGTACTTC.